This passage covers 24 T cell receptor beta chains from one sample sequenced in a study of a mutant IDH1 vaccine in newly diagnosed glioma. Specified time point: week 35, safety follow-up. Doses comprised 300 ug of mutant IDH1 20-mer peptide each, plus topical imiquimod. These receptors' targets are unknown. Only in-frame clones appear in the TCRdb table, and some are missing; sequencing was by immunoSEQ multiplex PCR. In the table there are approximately 50,000 clones, 85% to 90% of which are singletons. The sequencing here drew on PBMCs, taken from a glioma patient whose treatment included an IDH1 peptide vaccine. The receptors were sampled from a man in his forties or fifties with glioma.

This clone has only a few counts. CDR3 coding DNA: TGCAGCTTTAACTCTCCCGGGACAGATTATGGCTACACCTTC. Translation gives CSFNSPGTDYGYTF. The chain recombines TRBV29-1 with TRBJ1-2, with 7 bases matching TRBD1. This CDR3 has 14 amino acids. Germline CDR1 and CDR2: SQVTM and ANQGSEA. V lost 8 bases, J lost 5 bases, and 14 bases stayed unmatched.

The rearrangement links TRBV18 to TRBJ2-5; D unresolved. Per the germline V gene, CDR1 is KGHSH and CDR2 is LQKENI. The ends were cut back, 6 bases at V and 5 bases at J, with 10 bases in the middle. The CDR3 extends over 12 amino acids. This CDR3 is CASSPSPETQYF. The CDR3 DNA reads TGTGCCAGCTCCCCTTCGCCGGAGACCCAGTACTTC.

This sequence joins TRBV5-4 and TRBJ2-2; tentative D call: TRBD1 (6 bases). V was pared by 4 bases and J by 4 bases, with 14 bases between. CDR1 and CDR2 from the germline V gene are SGHNT and YYREEE (reference sequence). The CDR3 totals 15 residues. This CDR3 reads CASSPTTGFTGELFF. CDR3 in DNA: TGTGCCAGCAGCCCAACTACAGGGTTCACCGGGGAGCTGTTTTTT.

The rearrangement joins TRBV9 to TRBJ2-5, with 15 bases that match TRBD2. Unmatched junction bases numbered 13, after V lost 3 bases and J lost 4 bases. Germline CDR1 reads SGDLS; CDR2 reads YYNGEE. CDR3 length equals 19 residues. DNA of the CDR3: TGTGCCAGCAGCGCCCCCCCTTGGACTAGCGGGAGGGCCAGAGAGACCCAGTACTTC. Translating it yields CASSAPPWTSGRARETQYF.

The chain carries TRBV6-1 and TRBJ2-7, with D unresolved. Trimming removed 4 bases from V and 3 bases from J, with 13 bases in between. This CDR3 is 14 amino acids long. Germline CDR1 MNHNS, CDR2 SASEGT. The CDR3 region has the DNA TGTGCCAGCAGTGTAGGACCCCTCCGCTACGAGCAGTACTTC. Residues: CASSVGPLRYEQYF.

This chain connects TRBV11-2 to TRBJ2-7, with D tentatively TRBD2 (6 bases). The CDR3 runs to 13 residues. Germline values: CDR1 SGHAT, CDR2 FQNNGV. The ends were cut back, 5 bases at V and 2 bases at J, with 10 bases in the middle. Here the CDR3 DNA reads TGTGCCAGCAGCCAGACTAGTACCTACGAGCAGTACTTC. Translation gives CASSQTSTYEQYF.

This chain uses TRBV19 with TRBJ1-5, with D possibly TRBD1 on 5 matching bases. This CDR3 contains 15 residues. Germline V CDR1 and CDR2: LNHDA, SQIVND (reference sequence). V lost 3 bases, J lost 4 bases, and 13 bases lay in between. The CDR3 is CASSILQGGNQPQHF. The DNA of the CDR3 is TGTGCCAGTAGTATCCTCCAGGGTGGGAATCAGCCCCAGCATTTT. Filled out from reference TRBV19 and TRBJ1-5, the complete variable domain reads DGGITQSPKYLFRKEGQNVTLSCEQNLNHDAMYWYRQDPGQGLRLIYYSQIVNDFQKGDIAEGYSVSREKKESFPLTVTSAQKNPTAFYLCASSILQGGNQPQHFGDGTRLSIL.

This clone has only one observation. The chain couples TRBV5-6 to TRBJ2-1; 9 bases agree with TRBD2. Trimming took 3 bases from V and 3 from J; bases not matched to a gene: 7. The CDR3 is made up of 16 amino acids. The germline V gene has CDR1 SGHDT and CDR2 YYEEEE. CDR3 amino acids: CASSSDSSGDYNEQFF. In DNA form, the CDR3 reads TGTGCCAGCAGCTCTGACTCTAGCGGGGACTACAATGAGCAGTTCTTC.

V and J are TRBV6-6 and TRBJ2-7; D unresolved. Germline loops: CDR1 MNHNY, CDR2 SVGAGI (reference sequence). CDR3 size: 13 residues. With 0 bases removed from V and 4 bases from J, the gap between germline ends came to 7 bases. Here the CDR3 reads CASSYSENYEQYF. The CDR3 coding sequence is TGTGCCAGCAGTTACTCGGAGAATTACGAGCAGTACTTC.

J is TRBJ1-2 and V is TRBV7-2; D ambiguous. Looked up from germline, CDR1 is SGHTA and CDR2 is FQGNSA. CDR3 length: 15 residues. Between the trimmed V and J ends, which lost 0 bases and 8 bases, there was a span of 16 bases. The CDR3 nucleotides are TGTGCCAGCAGCTTAGCGTACGGGGTTCGTCGAGGCTACACCTTC. It translates to CASSLAYGVRRGYTF.

The rearrangement uses TRBV5-4 and TRBJ2-7, with D perhaps matching TRBD1 (6 bases). Germline V CDR1 and CDR2: SGHNT, YYREEE (reference sequence). The V end was cut by 1 base, the J end by 5 bases, with 16 bases between. The CDR3 loop spans 15 amino acids. This CDR3 is CASSLQGIGLHEQYF. CDR3 sequence (DNA): TGTGCCAGCAGCTTGCAGGGGATAGGGCTACACGAGCAGTACTTC.

The V gene is TRBV7-2, the J gene TRBJ2-1; D could derive from TRBD1 or TRBD2 (5 bases each). The V and J ends lost 7 bases and 8 bases respectively, with 21 bases between them. CDR3 length: 15 amino acids. In germline, CDR1 is SGHTA, CDR2 FQGNSA. The CDR3 region has the DNA TGTGCCAGCACTAGAGGTGAGGGAGCCAGGGATGAGCAGTTCTTC. It specifies CASTRGEGARDEQFF.

The rearrangement joins TRBV5-7 to TRBJ2-5; either TRBD1 or TRBD2 may fit D (5 bases each). TRBV5-7 is an ORF, with its function uncertain. This CDR3 region has 14 residues. Trimming took 7 bases from V and 2 from J, leaving 15 bases between them. The CDR3 here is CASRTSGQQETQYF. The CDR3 DNA is TGTGCCAGCCGGACTTCGGGGCAGCAAGAGACCCAGTACTTC.

The chain joins TRBV27 to TRBJ2-7; no clear D gene. Germline V gene data show CDR1 as MNHEY and CDR2 as SMNVEV (reference sequence). V gave up 5 bases and J gave up 9 bases, with 23 bases separating them. There are 15 residues in the CDR3. For the CDR3, the DNA is TGTGCCAGCAGTCTCGACACAACGGGCTCCCGGACGCAGTACTTC. Amino acids: CASSLDTTGSRTQYF.

This clone is deemed medium-sized (0.01 to 0.1%). Other DNA sequences from this sample encode an identical CDR3 as well. The rearrangement joins TRBV9 to TRBJ2-7; perhaps TRBD2 as D (5 bases). Trimming took off 0 bases at V and 2 bases at J, with 12 bases between the two ends. CDR1 is SGDLS, CDR2 YYNGEE, per germline. The CDR3 consists of 15 residues. The CDR3 DNA follows: TGTGCCAGCAGCGTAGCATCCGGGGTAGCCTACGAGCAGTACTTC. Its translation is CASSVASGVAYEQYF.

Comment on this clone: Other DNA sequences in this specimen translate into the identical CDR3. J is TRBJ2-5 and V is TRBV5-1, with unresolved D. Trimming removed 4 bases at V and 1 base at J, with 2 bases between. The CDR3 is 11 residues long. Germline CDR1 is SGHRS and CDR2 is YFSETQ. CDR3 protein: CASSAQETQYF. In DNA form, the CDR3 reads TGCGCCAGCAGCGCCCAAGAGACCCAGTACTTC.

This clone was seen once. V usage is TRBV7-2 and J usage is TRBJ2-1; 11 bases line up with TRBD1. CDR1 SGHTA and CDR2 FQGNSA come from the germline V gene. The V and J ends lost 5 bases and 10 bases, in that order; junction bases with no gene match: 7. This CDR3 has 14 residues. CDR3 region: CASSRDRGTLEQFF. The CDR3 DNA reads TGTGCCAGCAGCCGGGACAGGGGGACTTTGGAGCAGTTCTTC.

The rearrangement joins TRBV7-9 to TRBJ2-7, with 7 bases matching TRBD1. The CDR3 is 14 amino acids. J lost 2 bases, V lost 5 bases, and 6 bases had no gene match. CDR1 is SEHNR, CDR2 FQNEAQ, per germline (reference sequence). In nucleotides, the CDR3 is TGTGCCAGCAGCCCAGAGGGACAGACCTACGAGCAGTACTTC. Amino acid sequence: CASSPEGQTYEQYF.

Points on this clone: A much larger clone is a single base away; this may be a read error. This same CDR3 is encoded by further DNA sequences in the sample. V usage is TRBV29-1 and J usage is TRBJ1-5; D unclear. Germline assignment: CDR1 SQVTM and CDR2 ANQGSEA. The V end was cut by 4 bases, the J end by 0 bases, with 4 bases between. The CDR3 consists of 12 residues. CDR3 DNA sequence: TGCAGCGTTGTGGATAGCAATCAGCCCCAGCATTTT. Translation gives CSVVDSNQPQHF. Supplemented by reference TRBV29-1 and TRBJ1-5, the full variable domain reads SAVISQKPSRDICQRGTSLTIQCQVDSQVTMMFWYRQQPGQSLTLIATANQGSEATYESGFVIDKFPISRPNLTFSTLTVSNMSPEDSSIYLCSVVDSNQPQHFGDGTRLSIL.

V gene TRBV4-2 combines with J gene TRBJ1-4, with D perhaps TRBD1 (6 bases). From germline, CDR1 is LGHNA and CDR2 YNFKEQ. V shed 0 bases and J shed 3 bases, with 11 bases lying between them. The CDR3 has 16 amino acids. The CDR3 DNA follows: TGTGCCAGCAGCCAAGATGTTAGGGGGGCTAATGAAAAACTGTTTTTT. Amino acids: CASSQDVRGANEKLFF.

The chain employs TRBV6-5 and TRBJ2-5; D possibly matches TRBD1 or TRBD2 (5 bases each). The CDR3 sequence is 15 residues long. Germline CDR1 is MNHEY and CDR2 is SVGAGI. The V gene lost 4 bases and the J gene lost 2 bases, with 14 bases spanning the gap. CDR3 residues: CASSWGYEEQETQYF. DNA for the CDR3: TGTGCCAGCAGTTGGGGGTACGAGGAACAAGAGACCCAGTACTTC.

The chain recombines TRBV15 with TRBJ2-1, with 7 bases fitting TRBD2. This CDR3 is built from 14 residues. Losses at the gene ends were 1 base for V and 7 bases for J; bases not matched to a gene: 4. Germline V CDR1 and CDR2: LNHNV, YYDKDF (reference sequence). The chain's CDR3 is CATSRASAGNEQFF. CDR3 bases: TGTGCCACCAGCAGAGCGTCAGCGGGAAATGAGCAGTTCTTC.

This rearrangement joins TRBV6-1 to TRBJ2-6, with 7 bases lining up with TRBD2. The CDR3 length is 15 residues. With V trimmed by 4 bases and J by 2 bases, 2 bases remained unmatched. The germline V gene has CDR1 MNHNS and CDR2 SASEGT. CDR3 region: CASSGGGTGANVLTF. The CDR3 region has the DNA TGTGCCAGCAGTGGGGGGGGGACTGGGGCCAACGTCCTGACTTTC.

The chain is built from TRBV6-6 and TRBJ2-1, with a weak D call TRBD2 (6 bases). The V gene lost 6 bases and the J gene lost 9 bases, with 15 bases spanning the gap. The CDR3 spans 13 residues. The germline V gene encodes CDR1 MNHNY and CDR2 SVGAGI (reference sequence). The DNA for the CDR3 is TGTGCCAGCAGCTGGGGGGATAAGGCTGAGCAGTTCTTC. It is translated as CASSWGDKAEQFF.